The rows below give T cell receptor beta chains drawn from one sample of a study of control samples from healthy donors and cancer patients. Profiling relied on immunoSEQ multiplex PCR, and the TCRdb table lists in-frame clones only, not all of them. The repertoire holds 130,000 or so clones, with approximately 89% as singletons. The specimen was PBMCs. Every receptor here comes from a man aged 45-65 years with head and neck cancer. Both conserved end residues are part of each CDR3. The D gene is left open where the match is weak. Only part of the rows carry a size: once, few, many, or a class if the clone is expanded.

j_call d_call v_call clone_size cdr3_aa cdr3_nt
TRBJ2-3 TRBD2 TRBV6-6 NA CASSYVGTNTDTQYF TGTGCCAGCAGTTACGTTGGGACTAACACAGATACGCAGTATTTT
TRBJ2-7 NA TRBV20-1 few CSARVSAEQYF TGCAGTGCTAGAGTCAGTGCCGAGCAGTACTTC
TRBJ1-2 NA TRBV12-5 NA CASGTQTDYGYTF TGTGCTAGTGGTACCCAGACAGACTATGGCTACACCTTC
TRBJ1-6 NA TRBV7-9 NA CASSLEYNSYNSPLHF TGTGCCAGCAGCTTAGAATACAACTCCTATAATTCACCCCTCCACTTT
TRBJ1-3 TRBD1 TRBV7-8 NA CASRPSQGQGSYSAGNTIYF TGTGCCAGCAGGCCCTCCCAGGGACAGGGGAGTTACTCGGCTGGAAACACCATATATTTT
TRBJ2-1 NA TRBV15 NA CATGYSNEQFF TGTGCCACCGGTTACAGCAATGAGCAGTTCTTC
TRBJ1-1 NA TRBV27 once CASSFIRNTEAFF TGTGCCAGCAGTTTTATCCGGAACACTGAAGCTTTCTTT
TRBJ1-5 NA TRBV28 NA CASSLRVPGAQHF TGTGCCAGCAGTTTAAGGGTCCCAGGGGCCCAGCATTTT
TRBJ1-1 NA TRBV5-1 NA CASSLSGGRGYTEAFF TGCGCCAGCAGCTTGTCTGGAGGGCGGGGGTACACTGAAGCTTTCTTT
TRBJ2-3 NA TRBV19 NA CASSMLPGAGDTQYF TGTGCCAGTAGTATGCTTCCAGGGGCAGGGGATACGCAGTATTTT
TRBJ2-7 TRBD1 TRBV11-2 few CASSPGTGIYDEQYF TGTGCCAGCAGCCCCGGGACAGGGATTTATGACGAGCAGTACTTC
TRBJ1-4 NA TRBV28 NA CASSSTFEKLFF TGTGCCAGCAGCTCCACATTTGAAAAACTGTTTTTT
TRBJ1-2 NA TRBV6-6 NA CASSRGGSDGYTF TGTGCCAGCAGCCGCGGGGGCTCGGATGGCTACACCTTC
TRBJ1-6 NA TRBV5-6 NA CASSLAGTYNSPLHF TGTGCCAGCAGCTTGGCCGGGACGTATAATTCACCCCTCCACTTT
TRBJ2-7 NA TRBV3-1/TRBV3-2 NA CASSQDGFSYEQYF TGTGCCAGCAGCCAAGATGGTTTCTCCTACGAGCAGTACTTC
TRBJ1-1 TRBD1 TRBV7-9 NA CASRPGGNTEAFF TGTGCCAGCAGACCAGGGGGTAACACTGAAGCTTTCTTT
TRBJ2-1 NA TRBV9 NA CASSIRQEQFF TGTGCCAGCAGCATACGACAGGAGCAGTTCTTC
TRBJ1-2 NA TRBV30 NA CAWSMGYYGYTF TGTGCCTGGAGCATGGGTTACTATGGCTACACCTTC
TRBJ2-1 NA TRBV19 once CASSGWIGGYNEQFF TGTGCCAGTAGTGGGTGGATAGGGGGCTACAATGAGCAGTTCTTC
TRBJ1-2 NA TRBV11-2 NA CASSFRDGGYTF TGTGCCAGCAGCTTCCGGGACGGTGGCTACACCTTC
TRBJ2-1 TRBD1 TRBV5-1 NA CASSLFPSRDRLGNEQFF TGCGCCAGCAGCTTATTCCCAAGCCGGGACAGATTGGGGAATGAGCAGTTCTTC
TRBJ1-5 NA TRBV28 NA CASSRRQYSNQPQHF TGTGCCAGCAGCCGGAGACAGTATAGCAATCAGCCCCAGCATTTT
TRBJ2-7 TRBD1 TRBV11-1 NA CASSLPGQGYYEQYF TGTGCCAGCAGCTTACCGGGACAGGGGTACTACGAGCAGTACTTC
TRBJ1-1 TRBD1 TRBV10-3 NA CAISGPGQGTAEAFF TGTGCCATCAGTGGCCCGGGACAGGGGACCGCTGAAGCTTTCTTT
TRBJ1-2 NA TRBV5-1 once CASSLDEGLNYGYTF TGCGCCAGCAGCTTGGATGAAGGGCTTAACTATGGCTACACCTTC
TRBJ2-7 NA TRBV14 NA CASSQGSWAGSYEQYF TGTGCCAGCAGCCAAGGGAGTTGGGCAGGATCCTACGAGCAGTACTTC
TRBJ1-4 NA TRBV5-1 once CASSWGLGWNEKLFF TGCGCCAGCAGCTGGGGGTTAGGGTGGAACGAAAAACTGTTTTTT
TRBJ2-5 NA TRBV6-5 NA CASTAPQETQYF TGTGCCAGCACCGCACCTCAAGAGACCCAGTACTTC
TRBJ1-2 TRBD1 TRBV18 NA CASSLDRAGGYTF TGTGCCAGCTCACTGGACAGGGCTGGAGGCTACACCTTC
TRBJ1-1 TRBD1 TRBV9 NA CASSASDRGWTEAFF TGTGCCAGCAGCGCCTCAGACAGGGGGTGGACTGAAGCTTTCTTT
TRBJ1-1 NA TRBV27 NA CASRQTGTTEAFF TGTGCCAGCAGGCAAACAGGGACCACTGAAGCTTTCTTT
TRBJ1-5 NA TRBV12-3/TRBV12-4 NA CASSFTRNQPQHF TGTGCCAGCAGTTTCACCAGGAATCAGCCCCAGCATTTT
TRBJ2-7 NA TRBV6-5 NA CASSPTRGITYEQYF TGTGCCAGCAGCCCGACAAGGGGGATCACCTACGAGCAGTACTTC
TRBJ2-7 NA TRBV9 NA CASSVGSGRAAYEQYF TGTGCCAGCAGCGTAGGATCGGGCAGGGCGGCCTACGAGCAGTACTTC
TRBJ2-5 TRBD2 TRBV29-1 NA CSVASGPQETQYF TGCAGCGTCGCTAGCGGGCCCCAAGAGACCCAGTACTTC
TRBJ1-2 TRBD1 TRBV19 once CASSETGLNYGYTF TGTGCCAGTAGTGAGACAGGGCTTAACTATGGCTACACCTTC
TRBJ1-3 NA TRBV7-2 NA CASSPRDMSPRYF TGTGCCAGCAGCCCCCGGGACATGTCCCCCAGATATTTT
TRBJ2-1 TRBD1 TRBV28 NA CASSPVTGGGTHNEQFF TGTGCCAGCAGTCCAGTCACAGGGGGCGGGACGCACAATGAGCAGTTCTTC
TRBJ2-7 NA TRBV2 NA CASSEQGIGEQYF TGTGCCAGCAGTGAACAGGGGATCGGCGAGCAGTACTTC
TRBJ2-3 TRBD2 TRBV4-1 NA CASSQDLLAGTSGHTDTQYF TGCGCCAGCAGCCAAGATCTGCTGGCGGGGACTAGCGGCCACACAGATACGCAGTATTTT
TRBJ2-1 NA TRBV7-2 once CASSLPPTGPNEQFF TGTGCCAGCAGCCTCCCCCCGACAGGTCCCAATGAGCAGTTCTTC
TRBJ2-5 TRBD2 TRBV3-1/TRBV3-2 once CASSQVGGSLTETQYF TGTGCCAGCAGCCAAGTCGGCGGGAGCCTAACAGAGACCCAGTACTTC
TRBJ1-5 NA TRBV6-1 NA CASSELAVGQPQHF TGTGCCAGCAGTGAATTGGCGGTCGGTCAGCCCCAGCATTTT
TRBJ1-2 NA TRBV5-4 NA CASSSPGDYGYTF TGTGCCAGCAGCTCCCCCGGGGACTATGGCTACACCTTC
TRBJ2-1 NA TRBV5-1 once CASSLETRYNEQFF TGCGCCAGCAGCTTAGAGACTAGGTACAATGAGCAGTTCTTC
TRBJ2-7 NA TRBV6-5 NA CASGLAAYEQYF TGTGCCAGCGGGCTAGCAGCCTACGAGCAGTACTTC
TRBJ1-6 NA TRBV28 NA CASSLQDSPLHF TGTGCCAGCAGTTTACAAGATTCACCCCTCCACTTT
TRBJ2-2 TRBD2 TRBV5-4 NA CASSPSGTGELFF TGTGCCAGCAGCCCTAGCGGCACCGGGGAGCTGTTTTTT